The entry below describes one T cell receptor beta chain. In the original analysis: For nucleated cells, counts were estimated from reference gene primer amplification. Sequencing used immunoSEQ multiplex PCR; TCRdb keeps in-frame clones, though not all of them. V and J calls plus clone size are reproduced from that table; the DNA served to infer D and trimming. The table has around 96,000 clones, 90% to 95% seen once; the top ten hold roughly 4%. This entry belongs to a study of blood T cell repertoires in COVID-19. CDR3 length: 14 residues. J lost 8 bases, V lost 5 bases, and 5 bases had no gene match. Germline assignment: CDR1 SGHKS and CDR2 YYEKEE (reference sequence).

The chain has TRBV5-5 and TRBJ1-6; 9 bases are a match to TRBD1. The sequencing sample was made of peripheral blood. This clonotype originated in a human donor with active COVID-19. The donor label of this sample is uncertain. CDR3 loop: CASRQGAFDSPLHF. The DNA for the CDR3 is TGTGCCAGCAGACAGGGGGCATTTGATTCACCCCTCCACTTT. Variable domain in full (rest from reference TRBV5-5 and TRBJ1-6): DAGVTQSPTHLIKTRGQQVTLRCSPISGHKSVSWYQQVLGQGPQFIFQYYEKEERGRGNFPDRFSARQFPNYSSELNVNALLLGDSALYLCASRQGAFDSPLHFGNGTRLTVT.